What follows describes a single T cell receptor (beta chain). Its antigen is still unknown. The table came from immunoSEQ multiplex PCR; TCRdb's copy has only in-frame clones and leaves some out. The data show fewer than 100,000 clones, around 94% seen once. These data come from a study of cytomegalovirus exposure and HLA in healthy donors. Study observations and caveats: The study flagged around 160 TCR beta chains as cytomegalovirus-associated. The CMV antigen specificity of a few CMV-associated chains was confirmed through in vitro analysis.

Germline V lookup: CDR1 MGHRA, CDR2 YSYEKL. The CDR3 totals 18 residues. V lost 1 base and J lost 3; bases outside the gene matches: 14. The chain combines TRBV4-1 with TRBJ2-7, with TRBD1 identical over 8 bases. Specimen: PBMCs. This TCR was sampled from a woman under 30 in good health and CMV-seronegative. The CDR3, as DNA: TGCGCCAGCAGCCAAGGCCCTCCGGGACAGGCTTTGCACTACGAGCAGTACTTC. Its protein product is CASSQGPPGQALHYEQYF.